Presented here are 25 T cell receptor beta chains from one specimen sequenced in a study of shared clonotypes between healthy human individuals. Naive CD8 cells lacked CD45RO, underwent positive selection for CCR7 and left out terminally differentiated effector memory CD45RA+ cells. The table came from immunoSEQ multiplex PCR; TCRdb's copy has only in-frame clones and leaves some out. The data contain some 2,100,000 clones, 90% to 95% of them singletons. Sequenced input: naive CD8+ T cells from PBMCs. The receptors come from a man between 18 and 35 years old in good health. Some clones in this sample may be carry-over from other donors' samples.

This chain uses TRBV4-1 with TRBJ2-1; 8 bases are shared with TRBD1. Trimming at V came to 5 bases and at J to 6 bases, leaving 9 bases not matched to a gene. Germline V CDR1 and CDR2: MGHRA, YSYEKL. The CDR3 length is 15 residues. The CDR3 reads CASSTDRGYSNEQFF. In DNA form, the CDR3 reads TGCGCCAGCAGCACCGACAGGGGATACTCCAATGAGCAGTTCTTC.

The rearrangement uses TRBV6-5 and TRBJ2-3; the D is unclear. This CDR3 comprises 13 residues. Germline assignment: CDR1 MNHEY and CDR2 SVGAGI. V was shortened by 6 bases and J by 4 bases, with 11 bases between the two germline ends. The CDR3 DNA sequence: TGTGCCAGCAGGAGTGGCAACTCAGATACGCAGTATTTT. Residues: CASRSGNSDTQYF.

The rearrangement links TRBV15 to TRBJ2-2, with D unresolved. Germline V gene lookup returns CDR1 LNHNV and CDR2 YYDKDF (reference sequence). CDR3 size: 17 residues. Deletions cut 0 bases from V and 1 base from J, with 12 bases between. The CDR3 DNA is TGTGCCACCAGCAGAGAGGTAGTCGTAGGGAACACCGGGGAGCTGTTTTTT. It yields the protein CATSREVVVGNTGELFF.

As regards this clone: The same CDR3 also results from other DNA sequences found in this sample. This sequence joins TRBV11-2 and TRBJ1-1, with TRBD1 as a possible D gene (6 bases). With 1 base removed from V and 2 bases from J, the gap between germline ends came to 8 bases. CDR1 is SGHAT and CDR2 is FQNNGV in the germline V gene. This CDR3 contains 14 residues. DNA for the CDR3: TGTGCCAGCAGCTTAGGCGGGGGCAACACTGAAGCTTTCTTT. Translation: CASSLGGGNTEAFF.

The rearrangement joins TRBV5-5 to TRBJ1-1; a possible D gene is TRBD1 (5 bases). The V end was cut by 0 bases, the J end by 4 bases, with 16 bases between. CDR3 length equals 16 residues. Germline CDR1 and CDR2: SGHKS and YYEKEE (reference sequence). CDR3 region: CASSLEGGAPGTEAFF. For the CDR3, the DNA is TGTGCCAGCAGCTTGGAAGGAGGGGCCCCGGGCACTGAAGCTTTCTTT.

The V call is TRBV9, the J call TRBJ2-1, with 12 bases matching TRBD2. The germline gives CDR1 SGDLS, CDR2 YYNGEE. The trim removed 0 bases at V and 3 bases at J, leaving 16 bases unmatched. The CDR3 length is 21 residues. The CDR3 coding sequence is TGTGCCAGCAGCGTAGCCCTGAGGAGTCTAGCGGGAGGGGAGGACTACAATGAGCAGTTCTTC. It codes for CASSVALRSLAGGEDYNEQFF.

This rearrangement joins TRBV6-5 to TRBJ2-7; D gene unclear. The CDR3 is 11 residues long. Germline V gene data show CDR1 as MNHEY and CDR2 as SVGAGI. V lost 8 bases to trimming and J lost 6 bases, with 11 bases between them. The chain's CDR3 is CASHEPPEQYF. Here the CDR3 DNA reads TGTGCCAGCCACGAACCCCCCGAGCAGTACTTC.

This rearrangement joins TRBV28 to TRBJ1-5; D is possibly TRBD1 (5 bases). CDR1 is MDHEN, CDR2 SYDVKM, per germline. V lost 5 bases, J lost 4 bases, and 21 bases lay in between. The CDR3 spans 17 residues. CDR3 DNA: TGTGCCAGCAGTCCCTTTGGCCTCTCCCCAGGGAATCAGCCCCAGCATTTT. As protein: CASSPFGLSPGNQPQHF.

The chain employs TRBV4-1 and TRBJ1-5, with D tentatively TRBD1 (6 bases). Trimming removed 3 bases from V and 3 bases from J, with 12 bases in between. CDR1 is MGHRA and CDR2 is YSYEKL in the germline V gene. This CDR3 has 15 residues. CDR3 sequence (DNA): TGCGCCAGCAGCCAGCATCCGGGGGCCAATCAGCCCCAGCATTTT. Translating gives CASSQHPGANQPQHF.

This chain uses TRBV27 with TRBJ2-1; 11 nucleotides match TRBD2. CDR1 and CDR2 (germline): MNHEY, SMNVEV (reference sequence). Trimming cost V 2 bases and J 4 bases; bases outside gene matches: 4. The CDR3 runs to 16 residues. As DNA, the CDR3 is TGTGCCAGCAGTTTAATGGGGACTAGCGGATACAATGAGCAGTTCTTC. It specifies CASSLMGTSGYNEQFF.

On this clone: The identical CDR3 is also encoded by other nucleotide sequences in the sample. The chain recombines TRBV4-1 with TRBJ1-5; D is uncertain. The V end was cut by 3 bases, the J end by 0 bases, with 12 bases between. The germline V gene has CDR1 MGHRA and CDR2 YSYEKL. CDR3 size: 16 residues. The CDR3 loop is CASSQEAGLSNQPQHF. DNA for the CDR3: TGCGCCAGCAGCCAGGAAGCAGGCCTTAGCAATCAGCCCCAGCATTTT.

The chain carries TRBV30 and TRBJ2-2; D gene unclear. Trimming left V 4 bases short and J 3 bases short, with 9 bases between. The CDR3 is made up of 13 amino acids. Germline V gives CDR1 GTSNPN, CDR2 SVGIG (reference sequence). CDR3 protein: CAWTPPDTGELFF. CDR3 nucleotide sequence: TGTGCCTGGACCCCCCCTGACACCGGGGAGCTGTTTTTT.

This rearrangement joins TRBV19 to TRBJ2-1, with 7 bases fitting TRBD2. The CDR3 loop spans 16 amino acids. Germline assignment: CDR1 LNHDA and CDR2 SQIVND (reference sequence). The junction had 9 bases not matched to a gene; V was cut back by 5 bases and J by 2 bases. Here the CDR3 reads CASSLRGLVTYNEQFF. Here the CDR3 DNA reads TGTGCCAGTAGTCTTCGTGGACTAGTCACCTACAATGAGCAGTTCTTC. Variable domain in full (rest from reference TRBV19 and TRBJ2-1): DGGITQSPKYLFRKEGQNVTLSCEQNLNHDAMYWYRQDPGQGLRLIYYSQIVNDFQKGDIAEGYSVSREKKESFPLTVTSAQKNPTAFYLCASSLRGLVTYNEQFFGPGTRLTVL.

Note on this clone: The identical CDR3 is also encoded by other nucleotide sequences in the sample. The rearrangement joins TRBV6-5 to TRBJ2-2; D gene unclear. Germline CDR1 and CDR2: MNHEY and SVGAGI. With 0 bases removed from V and 4 bases from J, the gap between germline ends came to 6 bases. This CDR3 region has 14 residues. CDR3 amino acids: CASSYSEGTGELFF. Written as DNA, the CDR3 is TGTGCCAGCAGTTACTCAGAAGGCACCGGGGAGCTGTTTTTT.

In its sample, this clone was seen a few times. V is TRBV7-9 and J is TRBJ2-6; D remains unclear. Germline-derived CDR1 and CDR2 are SEHNR and FQNEAQ (reference sequence). CDR3 length: 17 residues. V shed 5 bases and J shed 0 bases, with 14 bases lying between them. CDR3 sequence reads: CASSVKTPSSGANVLTF. The CDR3 nucleotides read TGTGCCAGCAGCGTCAAGACGCCCAGCTCTGGGGCCAACGTCCTGACTTTC. Full variable domain (rest looked up from reference TRBV7-9 and TRBJ2-6): DTGVSQNPRHKITKRGQNVTFRCDPISEHNRLYWYRQTLGQGPEFLTYFQNEAQLEKSRLLSDRFSAERPKGSFSTLEIQRTEQGDSAMYLCASSVKTPSSGANVLTFGAGSRLTVL.

The chain links TRBV5-3 to TRBJ2-5; perhaps TRBD2 as D (6 bases). TRBV5-3 belongs to the ORF category, with a function that is uncertain. This CDR3 has 14 amino acids. The V gene lost 1 base and the J gene lost 2 bases, with 9 bases spanning the gap. Written as DNA, the CDR3 is TGTGCCAGAAGCTTGTGCGGGGTACAAGAGACCCAGTACTTC. Translation gives CARSLCGVQETQYF.

The CDR3 region is CASSRTSGGEETQYF. Here the CDR3 DNA reads TGTGCCAGCAGCAGGACTAGCGGGGGGGAAGAGACCCAGTACTTC. The J gene is TRBJ2-5, the V gene TRBV13; 15 bases are shared with TRBD2. Per germline, CDR1 PRHDT and CDR2 FYEKMQ (reference sequence). This CDR3 has 15 residues. V trimming: 5 bases; J trimming: 3 bases; junction bases outside the gene matches: 1.

The gene calls are TRBV30 and TRBJ2-7, with TRBD2 matching over 7 bases. The CDR3 consists of 15 residues. V was clipped by 3 bases and J by 6 bases; unmatched bases: 14. Germline CDR1 GTSNPN, CDR2 SVGIG (reference sequence). This CDR3 reads CAWRRPSGLGPEQYF. CDR3 nucleotide sequence: TGTGCCTGGAGGAGGCCCTCCGGACTAGGGCCCGAGCAGTACTTC.

The V gene is TRBV5-1, the J gene TRBJ2-3; 11 bases are shared with TRBD1. CDR1 and CDR2 (germline): SGHRS, YFSETQ. V was clipped by 5 bases and J by 6 bases; unmatched bases: 8. This CDR3 has 15 residues. The CDR3 protein is CASRDGDRGKDTQYF. The CDR3 DNA is TGCGCCAGCAGGGACGGGGACAGGGGGAAGGATACGCAGTATTTT.

Worth noting for this clone: In the same sample, other DNA sequences code for this CDR3. The chain recombines TRBV27 with TRBJ1-3; D ambiguous. The germline V and J ends were trimmed by 2 bases and 3 bases, with 8 bases remaining between them. Looked up from germline, CDR1 is MNHEY and CDR2 is SMNVEV (reference sequence). There are 14 residues in the CDR3. The CDR3 loop is CASSLAGDGNTIYF. For the CDR3, the DNA is TGTGCCAGCAGTTTAGCCGGGGATGGAAACACCATATATTTT.

As regards this clone: Other DNA sequences from this sample encode an identical CDR3 as well. The chain links TRBV27 to TRBJ2-7, with 11 bases matching TRBD2. V trimming: 5 bases; J trimming: 0 bases; junction bases outside the gene matches: 3. Germline V gives CDR1 MNHEY, CDR2 SMNVEV (reference sequence). This CDR3 comprises 15 residues. CDR3 DNA sequence: TGTGCCAGCAGTCTACTAGCGGGGGTCTCCTACGAGCAGTACTTC. This sequence encodes CASSLLAGVSYEQYF.

The genes are TRBV11-1 and TRBJ2-1; 13 bases map to TRBD2. V gave up 5 bases and J gave up 6 bases; unmatched junction bases: 4. The CDR3 extends over 15 amino acids. Germline V lookup: CDR1 SGHAT, CDR2 FQDESV (reference sequence). Here the CDR3 DNA reads TGTGCCAGCAGCCTACTAGCGGGAGGGCCCAATGAGCAGTTCTTC. This gives the protein CASSLLAGGPNEQFF.

V and J are TRBV4-1 and TRBJ2-7; 7 nucleotides line up with TRBD2. Germline CDR1 is MGHRA and CDR2 is YSYEKL. J was trimmed by 0 bases and V by 6 bases; bases with no gene match: 8. The CDR3 runs 15 residues. The CDR3 DNA sequence: TGCGCCAGCAGACTGAGCGGGATGACCTCCTACGAGCAGTACTTC. Protein: CASRLSGMTSYEQYF.

The CDR3 here is CASSEIGTSYGYTF. The CDR3 region has the DNA TGTGCCAGCAGTGAAATCGGGACATCTTATGGCTACACCTTC. The rearrangement joins TRBV6-1 to TRBJ1-2; D is perhaps TRBD1 (6 bases). CDR1 is MNHNS, CDR2 SASEGT, per germline. V was pared by 2 bases and J by 5 bases, with 12 bases between. There are 14 residues in the CDR3.

The chain recombines TRBV9 with TRBJ2-1; no firm D call. The CDR3 has 14 amino acids. Germline lookup yields CDR1 SGDLS and CDR2 YYNGEE. The V and J ends lost 4 bases and 6 bases respectively, with 14 bases between them. The CDR3: CASSPQKNLNEQFF. CDR3 DNA sequence: TGTGCCAGCAGCCCTCAAAAAAACCTCAATGAGCAGTTCTTC. Together with reference TRBV9 and TRBJ2-1, the CDR3 gives the full variable domain: DSGVTQTPKHLITATGQRVTLRCSPRSGDLSVYWYQQSLDQGLQFLIQYYNGEERAKGNILERFSAQQFPDLHSELNLSSLELGDSALYFCASSPQKNLNEQFFGPGTRLTVL.